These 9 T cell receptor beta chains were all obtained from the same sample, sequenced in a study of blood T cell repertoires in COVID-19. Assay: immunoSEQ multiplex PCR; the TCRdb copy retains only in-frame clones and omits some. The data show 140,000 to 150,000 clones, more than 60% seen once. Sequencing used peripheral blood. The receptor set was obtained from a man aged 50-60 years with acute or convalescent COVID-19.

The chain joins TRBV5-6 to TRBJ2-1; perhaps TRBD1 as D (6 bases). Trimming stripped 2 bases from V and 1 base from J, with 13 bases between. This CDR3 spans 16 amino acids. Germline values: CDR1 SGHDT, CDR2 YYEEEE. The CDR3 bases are TGTGCCAGCAGCTTAGACCACAGGGCATCCTACAATGAGCAGTTCTTC. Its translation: CASSLDHRASYNEQFF.

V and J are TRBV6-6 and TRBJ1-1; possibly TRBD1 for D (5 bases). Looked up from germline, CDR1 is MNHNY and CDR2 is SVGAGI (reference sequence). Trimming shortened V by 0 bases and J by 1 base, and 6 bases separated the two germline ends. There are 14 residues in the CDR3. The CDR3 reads CASSYSRENTEAFF. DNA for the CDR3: TGTGCCAGCAGTTACTCCAGGGAGAACACTGAAGCTTTCTTT.

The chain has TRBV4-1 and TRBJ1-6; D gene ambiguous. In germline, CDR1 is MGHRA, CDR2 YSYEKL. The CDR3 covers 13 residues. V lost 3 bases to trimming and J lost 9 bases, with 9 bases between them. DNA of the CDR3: TGCGCCAGCAGCCAGCCGAGCGTTTCACCCCTCCACTTT. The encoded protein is CASSQPSVSPLHF.

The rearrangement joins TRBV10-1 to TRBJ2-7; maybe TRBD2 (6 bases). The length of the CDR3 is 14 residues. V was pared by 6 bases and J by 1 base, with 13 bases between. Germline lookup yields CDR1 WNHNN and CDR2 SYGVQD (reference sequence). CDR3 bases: TGCGCCAGCAGCCCGGGACTTAGTTCCTACGAGCAGTACTTC. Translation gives CASSPGLSSYEQYF.

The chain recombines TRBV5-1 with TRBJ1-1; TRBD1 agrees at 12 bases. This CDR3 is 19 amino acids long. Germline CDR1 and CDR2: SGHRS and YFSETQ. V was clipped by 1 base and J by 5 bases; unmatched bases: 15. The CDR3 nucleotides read TGCGCCAGCAGCTTGATGGGGACAGGGGGCGCTCAGGAAGGTACTGAAGCTTTCTTT. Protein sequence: CASSLMGTGGAQEGTEAFF.

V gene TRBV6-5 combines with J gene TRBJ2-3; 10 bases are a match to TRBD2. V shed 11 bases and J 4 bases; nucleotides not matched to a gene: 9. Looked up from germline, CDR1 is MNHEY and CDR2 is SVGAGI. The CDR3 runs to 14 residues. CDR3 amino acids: CALTPSGGADTQYF. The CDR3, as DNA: TGTGCCCTCACCCCAAGCGGGGGGGCAGATACGCAGTATTTT.

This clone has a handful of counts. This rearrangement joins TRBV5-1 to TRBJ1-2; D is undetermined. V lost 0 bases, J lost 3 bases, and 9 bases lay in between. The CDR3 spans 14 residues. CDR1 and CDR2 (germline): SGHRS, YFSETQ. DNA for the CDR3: TGCGCCAGCAGCTTGGAAACAGTTGACTATGGCTACACCTTC. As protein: CASSLETVDYGYTF.

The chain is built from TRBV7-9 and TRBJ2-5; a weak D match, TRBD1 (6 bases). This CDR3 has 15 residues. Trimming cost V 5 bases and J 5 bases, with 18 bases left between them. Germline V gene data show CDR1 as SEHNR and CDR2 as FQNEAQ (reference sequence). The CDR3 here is CASSQGFFEGETQYF. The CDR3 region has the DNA TGTGCCAGCAGCCAGGGGTTTTTTGAGGGGGAGACCCAGTACTTC.

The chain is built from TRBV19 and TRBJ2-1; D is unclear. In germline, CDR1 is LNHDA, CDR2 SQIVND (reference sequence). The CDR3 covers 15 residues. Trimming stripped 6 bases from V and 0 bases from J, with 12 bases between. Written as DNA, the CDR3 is TGTGCCAGTAGCCGCGGCTCTTCCTCCTACAATGAGCAGTTCTTC. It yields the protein CASSRGSSSYNEQFF.